The 9 T cell receptor beta chains given below trace back to one sample, sequenced in a study of circulating tumor DNA in untreated peripheral T-cell lymphoma. The data were produced by immunoSEQ multiplex PCR, yet TCRdb's version contains in-frame clones alone and is incomplete. The sample lists about 8,900 clones; roughly 80% were seen once. What was sequenced was tumor tissue. All receptors derive from a human donor with peripheral T-cell lymphoma.

This rearrangement joins TRBV18 to TRBJ2-1; 16 positions agree with TRBD2. CDR1 is KGHSH, CDR2 LQKENI, per germline. This CDR3 has 19 residues. V was clipped by 2 bases and J by 1 base; unmatched bases: 5. Written as DNA, the CDR3 is TGTGCCAGCTCACCAGGGACTAGCGGGGGGGCCGGGTCCTACAATGAGCAGTTCTTC. This codes for CASSPGTSGGAGSYNEQFF.

The chain has TRBV19 and TRBJ2-1; D unresolved. Trimming left V 2 bases short and J 6 bases short, with 14 bases between. CDR1 is LNHDA and CDR2 is SQIVND in the germline V gene (reference sequence). The CDR3 runs to 15 residues. This CDR3 reads CASSIITVLSNEQFF. In DNA, the CDR3 is TGTGCCAGTAGTATAATCACAGTCCTTAGCAATGAGCAGTTCTTC.

This chain joins TRBV18 and TRBJ1-1, with D hard to call. Germline assignment: CDR1 KGHSH and CDR2 LQKENI. This CDR3 has 13 residues. V lost 6 bases to trimming and J lost 1 base, with 9 bases between them. CDR3 loop: CASSLGANTEAFF. In nucleotides, the CDR3 is TGTGCCAGCTCCCTGGGTGCGAACACTGAAGCTTTCTTT. Full variable domain (outside the CDR3, taken from reference TRBV18 and TRBJ1-1): NAGVMQNPRHLVRRRGQEARLRCSPMKGHSHVYWYRQLPEEGLKFMVYLQKENIIDESGMPKERFSAEFPKEGPSILRIQQVVRGDSAAYFCASSLGANTEAFFGQGTRLTVV.

The V call is TRBV12-5, the J call TRBJ1-1; unclear D gene. The CDR3 extends over 11 amino acids. Between the trimmed V and J ends, which lost 1 base and 7 bases, there was a span of 4 bases. Germline CDR1 reads LGHNT; CDR2 reads FRNRAP. The CDR3 bases are TGTGCTAGTGGTTTGGGGATTGAAGCTTTCTTT. This sequence encodes CASGLGIEAFF.

V usage is TRBV22-1 and J usage is TRBJ1-6. TRBV22-1 is described as a pseudogene. The CDR3 length is 15 residues. Here the CDR3 DNA reads TGTGCCAGCAGTTTAAGCCCCCGTTCGGGATTACCCCTCCACTTT. Its protein product is CASSLSPRSGLPLHF.

CDR3 residues: CASSGRRGKDEKLFF. The CDR3 coding sequence is TGTGCCAGCAGCGGACGAAGAGGAAAGGATGAAAAACTGTTTTTT. The V call is TRBV11-3, the J call TRBJ1-4, with D unclear. The CDR3 is 15 residues long. CDR1 SGHNT and CDR2 YENEEA come from the germline V gene. V lost 5 bases and J 6 bases, leaving 16 bases between the germline ends.

The chain recombines TRBV18 with TRBJ2-7; possible D gene TRBD1, 5 bases. V was cut by 1 base and J by 3 bases, with 13 bases left in between. This CDR3 contains 15 residues. CDR1 is KGHSH, CDR2 LQKENI, per germline. The CDR3 sequence: CASSPRSSTVYEQYF. CDR3 DNA sequence: TGTGCCAGCTCACCACGATCATCGACAGTCTACGAGCAGTACTTC.

The chain is built from TRBV6-8 and TRBJ1-6; perhaps TRBD1 as D (6 bases). Per germline, CDR1 MNHGY and CDR2 SAAAGT. The CDR3 totals 17 residues. Trimming took off 6 bases at V and 2 bases at J, with 17 bases between the two ends. The CDR3 DNA reads TGTGCCAGCAGGAGATTTTCTACAGGGACCTATAATTCACCCCTCCACTTT. It specifies CASRRFSTGTYNSPLHF.

This rearrangement joins TRBV7-1 to TRBJ1-1, with no clear D. TRBV7-1 is an ORF, with its function uncertain. The CDR3 has 13 amino acids. V gave up 7 bases and J gave up 5 bases, with 14 bases separating them. The CDR3 region has the DNA TGTGCCAGCACCCCCGGCGGGCTAACTGAAGCTTTCTTT. Protein sequence: CASTPGGLTEAFF.